This T cell receptor (beta chain) was found in a study of cytomegalovirus exposure and HLA in healthy donors. V was trimmed by 6 bases and J by 0 bases, leaving 12 bases between them. Germline V gene lookup returns CDR1 ENHRY and CDR2 SYGVKD. This CDR3 region has 14 residues. In the case of this clone: Antigen: not known.

13 Jbeta primers and 60 Vbeta primers were used for the PCR. The table came from immunoSEQ multiplex PCR; TCRdb's copy has only in-frame clones and leaves some out. Among around 190,000 clones listed, 65% to 80% were seen once. Points from the study as a whole: In a later analysis, the majority of CMV-associated beta chains seemingly showed HLA restriction.

Sequencing was performed on PBMCs. This clonotype originated in a woman in her 40s in good health and CMV-seronegative. The genes are TRBV10-3 and TRBJ2-7; tentatively, D is TRBD1 (7 bases). The CDR3 region is CAISAGQSSYEQYF. The CDR3 region has the DNA TGTGCCATCAGCGCGGGACAGTCCTCCTACGAGCAGTACTTC.